The 31 T cell receptor beta chains below come from one sample, sequenced in a study of blood T cell repertoires in COVID-19 (dated by TCRdb to 2020 to 2022). The protocol used for the library was the immunoSEQ multiplex PCR assay. This is the immuneACCESS table as TCRdb keeps it, with only in-frame sequences that have V and J called. A part of the clones is gone; compared with another copy, unresolved V genes explain less than half, and the rest is unexplained. This sample is represented by about 220,000 clones; 75% to 85% of them were singletons. Of the sample, approximately 5% is held by the ten largest clones. Sequenced input: peripheral blood. These receptors were taken from a woman in her 70s with COVID-19, enrolled during active disease.

The genes are TRBV15 and TRBJ1-2, with TRBD1 matching over 7 bases. The CDR3 totals 17 residues. Germline V gives CDR1 LNHNV, CDR2 YYDKDF (reference sequence). V gave up 1 base and J gave up 2 bases; unmatched junction bases: 10. The CDR3 nucleotides read TGTGCCACCAGCAGAGCATCGGGACAGACGAAAAACTATGGCTACACCTTC. This translates into CATSRASGQTKNYGYTF.

The V call is TRBV18, the J call TRBJ1-5; tentative D call: TRBD1 (6 bases). The CDR3 totals 13 residues. Germline V gives CDR1 KGHSH, CDR2 LQKENI. Trimming took 3 bases from V and 3 from J, leaving 6 bases between them. CDR3: CASSPGANQPQHF. In nucleotides, the CDR3 is TGTGCCAGCTCACCGGGGGCCAATCAGCCCCAGCATTTT.

This chain links TRBV27 with TRBJ2-7, with 9 bases matching TRBD1. The germline CDR1 and CDR2 sequences are MNHEY and SMNVEV (reference sequence). Losses at the gene ends were 9 bases for V and 2 bases for J; bases not matched to a gene: 5. CDR3 length equals 13 residues. CDR3 in amino acids: CARTRDRAYEQYF. The CDR3 DNA reads as TGTGCCAGGACACGGGACAGGGCCTACGAGCAGTACTTC.

This sequence joins TRBV11-3 and TRBJ2-7; no definite D call. With 4 bases removed from V and 6 bases from J, the gap between germline ends came to 19 bases. Germline values: CDR1 SGHNT, CDR2 YENEEA. CDR3 length: 15 amino acids. CDR3 bases: TGTGCCAGCAGCTCACGGCTAGATTGGGTTGTCGAGCAGTACTTC. Its protein product is CASSSRLDWVVEQYF.

The chain joins TRBV7-3 to TRBJ2-7; D not certain. Deletions cut 2 bases from V and 2 bases from J, with 16 bases between. The germline V gene has CDR1 SGHTA and CDR2 FQGTGA. There are 16 residues in the CDR3. The CDR3 DNA sequence: TGTGCCAGCAGCTTACTATACCCACCACCTCCCTACGAGCAGTACTTC. Translated, it gives CASSLLYPPPPYEQYF.

The chain links TRBV5-1 to TRBJ2-3; TRBD2 might be the D (5 bases). CDR3 size: 15 residues. V shed 2 bases and J shed 2 bases, with 12 bases lying between them. Germline CDR1 and CDR2: SGHRS and YFSETQ. Here the CDR3 reads CASSFLAAITDTQYF. CDR3 DNA sequence: TGCGCCAGCAGCTTCCTAGCAGCAATCACAGATACGCAGTATTTT.

This clone was seen a handful of times. V gene TRBV10-3 combines with J gene TRBJ2-7; 8 bases map to TRBD2. The germline V gene has CDR1 ENHRY and CDR2 SYGVKD. The CDR3 totals 16 residues. Trimming cost V 6 bases and J 1 base; bases outside gene matches: 11. CDR3 sequence (DNA): TGTGCCATCAGCTCCGGGACTGAGCGGGGGTCCTACGAGCAGTACTTC. This sequence encodes CAISSGTERGSYEQYF.

The chain joins TRBV21-1 to TRBJ1-2. TRBV21-1 is assigned pseudogene status. The CDR3 length is 21 residues. The CDR3 sequence: CASSKDSRGSERWVSDYGYTF. The CDR3, as DNA: TGTGCCAGCAGCAAAGATTCCCGTGGGAGTGAAAGGTGGGTATCGGACTATGGCTACACCTTC.

The rearrangement joins TRBV7-9 to TRBJ2-3; 10 nucleotides align to TRBD1. The J segment lost 5 bases and the V segment lost 5 bases, leaving 7 bases of the junction unmatched. Germline loops: CDR1 SEHNR, CDR2 FQNEAQ (reference sequence). The CDR3 loop spans 15 amino acids. The CDR3 here is CASSRTGGGKDTQYF. As DNA, the CDR3 is TGTGCCAGCAGCCGGACAGGGGGAGGAAAAGATACGCAGTATTTT.

The V gene is TRBV9, the J gene TRBJ2-6; a weak D match, TRBD1 (6 bases). V dropped 0 bases and J dropped 5 bases, with 15 bases sitting between them. The CDR3 is 17 amino acids. Germline V gives CDR1 SGDLS, CDR2 YYNGEE. In DNA form, the CDR3 reads TGTGCCAGCAGCGTAGTTTCCCAGGGGTACAGGGCCAACGTCCTGACTTTC. Translation gives CASSVVSQGYRANVLTF.

The chain joins TRBV10-3 to TRBJ1-5, with a possible D match to TRBD1 (5 bases). CDR1 ENHRY and CDR2 SYGVKD come from the germline V gene. The germline V and J ends were trimmed by 4 bases and 3 bases, with 10 bases remaining between them. There are 14 residues in the CDR3. CDR3 protein: CAISVTDNNQPQHF. In DNA, the CDR3 is TGTGCCATCAGTGTGACAGATAACAATCAGCCCCAGCATTTT.

V is TRBV18 and J is TRBJ2-1, with TRBD1 matching 8 bases. Unmatched junction bases numbered 4, after V lost 3 bases and J lost 3 bases. CDR1 and CDR2 from the germline V gene are KGHSH and LQKENI. The CDR3 is made up of 15 amino acids. CDR3 nucleotide sequence: TGTGCCAGCTCACCCGGGACAGGAGGCTACAATGAGCAGTTCTTC. Its translation: CASSPGTGGYNEQFF.

The V gene is TRBV6-6, the J gene TRBJ2-5, with TRBD2 matching over 7 bases. From germline, CDR1 is MNHNY and CDR2 SVGAGI (reference sequence). V shed 5 bases and J 4 bases; nucleotides not matched to a gene: 16. The CDR3 is made up of 17 amino acids. This CDR3 reads CASSRWAGVSGRETQYF. The CDR3 DNA reads TGTGCCAGCAGTCGGTGGGCGGGAGTATCTGGTAGAGAGACCCAGTACTTC.

V usage is TRBV14 and J usage is TRBJ2-7, with a tentative D call TRBD1 (5 bases). This CDR3 has 15 residues. Trimming left V 1 base short and J 2 bases short, with 12 bases between. Germline V gives CDR1 SGHDN, CDR2 FVKESK. This chain's CDR3 is CASSQVGAGTYEQYF. CDR3 sequence (DNA): TGTGCCAGCAGCCAAGTAGGCGCAGGGACCTACGAGCAGTACTTC.

The J gene is TRBJ2-2, the V gene TRBV3-1 (or the pseudogene TRBV3-2); D gene uncertain. Germline V lookup: CDR1 LGHDT, CDR2 YNNKEL (reference sequence). The CDR3 spans 11 residues. The germline V and J ends were trimmed by 7 bases and 5 bases, with 5 bases remaining between them. CDR3 residues: CASTNTGELFF. The CDR3 DNA sequence: TGTGCCAGCACCAATACCGGGGAGCTGTTTTTT.

V and J are TRBV20-1 and TRBJ2-1, with D perhaps matching TRBD1 (5 bases). CDR3 length equals 11 residues. Germline values: CDR1 DFQATT, CDR2 SNEGSKA (reference sequence). The V end lost 8 bases, the J end lost 9 bases, and 14 bases lay between the germline ends. The CDR3 sequence is CSFRAVGEQFF. The CDR3 DNA sequence: TGCAGTTTCAGGGCTGTCGGTGAGCAGTTCTTC.

CDR3 nucleotides: TGTGCCAGCCGGGGACTTAGGAGGGCCATAGATACGCAGTATTTT. It codes for CASRGLRRAIDTQYF. The genes are TRBV11-2 and TRBJ2-3, with D tentatively TRBD2 (6 bases). The CDR3 covers 15 residues. Germline assignment: CDR1 SGHAT and CDR2 FQNNGV. V was shortened by 8 bases and J by 5 bases, with 20 bases between the two germline ends.

The CDR3 loop is CASVTGSRTNTGELFF. The CDR3 DNA is TGTGCCAGTGTTACAGGGAGCCGTACCAACACCGGGGAGCTGTTTTTT. This chain links TRBV19 with TRBJ2-2, with a tentative D call TRBD1 (6 bases). V lost 8 bases, J lost 2 bases, and 18 bases lay in between. The CDR3 has 16 amino acids. Germline CDR1 reads LNHDA; CDR2 reads SQIVND (reference sequence).

The V and J genes are TRBV7-2 and TRBJ1-5; a weak D match, TRBD1 (5 bases). The CDR3 is 15 amino acids. Deletions cut 4 bases from V and 3 bases from J, with 13 bases between. Per the germline V gene, CDR1 is SGHTA and CDR2 is FQGNSA. The CDR3 DNA sequence: TGTGCCAGCAGCTGGACCCCAGGGAACAATCAGCCCCAGCATTTT. This sequence encodes CASSWTPGNNQPQHF.

V gene TRBV5-1 combines with J gene TRBJ1-2; 7 bases fit TRBD1. CDR3 length: 15 amino acids. V shed 5 bases, J shed 4 bases, and the junction held 11 bases outside the gene matches. Germline V lookup: CDR1 SGHRS, CDR2 YFSETQ. This CDR3 is CASRDTGEWSYGYTF. The CDR3 DNA reads TGCGCCAGCAGGGACACAGGGGAATGGAGCTATGGCTACACCTTC.

The chain is built from TRBV6-6 and TRBJ2-5; 9 bases line up with TRBD1. V shed 2 bases and J 4 bases; nucleotides not matched to a gene: 5. Germline assignment: CDR1 MNHNY and CDR2 SVGAGI (reference sequence). The CDR3 is 15 residues long. CDR3 amino acids: CASSYGGQGPETQYF. CDR3 coding DNA: TGTGCCAGCAGTTACGGGGGACAGGGACCAGAGACCCAGTACTTC.

The chain has TRBV5-6 and TRBJ2-5; 14 positions agree with TRBD2. This CDR3 has 16 residues. Germline V gene lookup returns CDR1 SGHDT and CDR2 YYEEEE. J was trimmed by 5 bases and V by 4 bases; bases with no gene match: 7. The CDR3 region is CASSPRLAGGGETQYF. The CDR3 region has the DNA TGTGCCAGCAGCCCCCGACTAGCGGGAGGGGGGGAGACCCAGTACTTC.

This sequence joins TRBV19 and TRBJ2-3; the match to TRBD2 covers 7 bases. Germline V gene data show CDR1 as LNHDA and CDR2 as SQIVND (reference sequence). The CDR3 loop spans 12 amino acids. With V trimmed by 6 bases and J by 5 bases, 2 bases remained unmatched. This chain's CDR3 is CASSPGGDTQYF. CDR3 coding DNA: TGTGCCAGTAGCCCGGGGGGAGATACGCAGTATTTT.

The rearrangement joins TRBV30 to TRBJ1-5; D is undetermined. The V end lost 4 bases, the J end lost 7 bases, and 14 bases lay between the germline ends. Germline V gene data show CDR1 as GTSNPN and CDR2 as SVGIG (reference sequence). This CDR3 is 13 amino acids long. The CDR3 spells CAWMRIDHQPQHF. CDR3 DNA sequence: TGTGCCTGGATGAGGATAGATCACCAGCCCCAGCATTTT.

The chain has TRBV28 and TRBJ1-5; possibly TRBD1 for D (6 bases). Germline V CDR1 and CDR2: MDHEN, SYDVKM. This CDR3 has 16 residues. The ends were cut back, 4 bases at V and 3 bases at J, with 16 bases in the middle. The CDR3 here is CASSYGTGTFNQPQHF. Here the CDR3 DNA reads TGTGCCAGCAGTTACGGTACAGGGACCTTCAATCAGCCCCAGCATTTT.

The V and J genes are TRBV4-3 and TRBJ1-1; TRBD1 matches at 11 bases. The CDR3 covers 16 residues. The germline CDR1 and CDR2 sequences are LGHNA and YSLEER. The J segment lost 5 bases and the V segment lost 1 base, leaving 6 bases of the junction unmatched. The CDR3 reads CASSQVGQGAETEAFF. In DNA form, the CDR3 reads TGCGCCAGCAGCCAAGTAGGACAGGGGGCGGAAACTGAAGCTTTCTTT.

The chain joins TRBV7-2 to TRBJ2-1, with 13 bases identical to TRBD2. From germline, CDR1 is SGHTA and CDR2 FQGNSA. This CDR3 is built from 13 residues. Trimming took 5 bases from V and 8 from J; bases not matched to a gene: 0. The CDR3 nucleotides read TGTGCCAGCAGCGGACTAGCGGGAGATGAGCAGTTCTTC. Translating gives CASSGLAGDEQFF.

The chain carries TRBV7-8 and TRBJ2-3, with D uncertain. V lost 5 bases and J 8 bases, leaving 14 bases between the germline ends. The CDR3 has 13 amino acids. The germline V gene has CDR1 SGHVS and CDR2 FQNEAQ. This CDR3 reads CASSRLITTTQYF. CDR3 nucleotides: TGTGCCAGCAGCCGCTTGATAACAACTACGCAGTATTTT.

The count of this clone is one. V is TRBV19 and J is TRBJ2-1, with TRBD2 identical over 10 bases. The CDR3 is made up of 18 amino acids. CDR1 and CDR2 from the germline V gene are LNHDA and SQIVND (reference sequence). J was trimmed by 5 bases and V by 2 bases; bases with no gene match: 12. CDR3 loop: CASSILASGSGIHNEQFF. Here the CDR3 DNA reads TGTGCCAGTAGTATATTGGCTAGCGGGAGTGGTATCCACAATGAGCAGTTCTTC.

A note on this clone: Other DNA sequences within the sample encode an identical CDR3. The genes are TRBV18 and TRBJ1-1; D is undetermined. The CDR3 covers 13 residues. V lost 3 bases and J 0 bases, leaving 5 bases between the germline ends. Germline values: CDR1 KGHSH, CDR2 LQKENI. The CDR3 sequence: CASSPGLNTEAFF. In DNA form, the CDR3 reads TGTGCCAGCTCACCTGGCTTGAACACTGAAGCTTTCTTT.

This clone was counted a few times. V gene TRBV24-1 combines with J gene TRBJ2-6; D perhaps matches TRBD1 (8 bases). The CDR3 runs 18 residues. CDR1 is KGHDR and CDR2 is SFDVKD in the germline V gene. V gave up 5 bases and J gave up 0 bases, with 16 bases separating them. The CDR3 loop is CATSGRAGQVSGANVLTF. CDR3 bases: TGTGCCACCAGTGGTCGAGCGGGACAGGTCTCTGGGGCCAACGTCCTGACTTTC.